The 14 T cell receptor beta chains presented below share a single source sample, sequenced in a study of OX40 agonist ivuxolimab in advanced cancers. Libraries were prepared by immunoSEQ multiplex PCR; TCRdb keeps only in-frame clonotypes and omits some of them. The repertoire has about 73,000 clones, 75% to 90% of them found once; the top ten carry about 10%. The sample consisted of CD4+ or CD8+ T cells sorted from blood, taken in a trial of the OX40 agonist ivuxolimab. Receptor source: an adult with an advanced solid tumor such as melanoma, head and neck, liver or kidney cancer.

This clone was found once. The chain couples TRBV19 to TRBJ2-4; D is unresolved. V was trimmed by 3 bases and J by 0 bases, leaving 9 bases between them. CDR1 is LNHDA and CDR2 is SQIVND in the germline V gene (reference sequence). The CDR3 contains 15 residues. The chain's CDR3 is CASSITALAKNIQYF. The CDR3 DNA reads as TGTGCCAGTAGTATTACAGCACTAGCCAAAAACATTCAGTACTTC.

Written as DNA, the CDR3 is TGCGCCAGCAGCCAAGACGGTATCAGGGGTGGTTCACCCCTCCACTTT. Its translation: CASSQDGIRGGSPLHF. The rearrangement links TRBV4-1 to TRBJ1-6, with TRBD1 as a possible D gene (6 bases). Germline CDR1 and CDR2: MGHRA and YSYEKL. Trimming cost V 0 bases and J 9 bases, with 15 bases left between them. The CDR3 loop spans 16 amino acids.

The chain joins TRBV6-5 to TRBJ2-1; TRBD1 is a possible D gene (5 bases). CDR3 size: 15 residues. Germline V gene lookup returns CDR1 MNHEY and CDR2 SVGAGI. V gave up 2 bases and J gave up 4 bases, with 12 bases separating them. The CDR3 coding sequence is TGTGCCAGCAGTTACAACGGACAAGGGTACAATGAGCAGTTCTTC. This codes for CASSYNGQGYNEQFF.

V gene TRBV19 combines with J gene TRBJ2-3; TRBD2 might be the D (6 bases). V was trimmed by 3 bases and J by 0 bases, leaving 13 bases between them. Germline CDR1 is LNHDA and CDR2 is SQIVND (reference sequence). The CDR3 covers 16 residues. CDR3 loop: CASSIPYSGSTDTQYF. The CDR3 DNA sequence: TGTGCCAGTAGTATCCCTTACAGCGGGAGCACAGATACGCAGTATTTT.

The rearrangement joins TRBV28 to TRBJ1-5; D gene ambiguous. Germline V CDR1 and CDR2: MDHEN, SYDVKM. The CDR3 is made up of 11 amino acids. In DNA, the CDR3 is TGTTCGGGTGGGGGCAATCAGCCCCAGCATTTT. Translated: CSGGGNQPQHF. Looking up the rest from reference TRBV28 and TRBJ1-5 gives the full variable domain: DVKVTQSSRYLVKRTGEKVFLECVQDMDHENMFWYRQDPGLGLRLIYFSYDVKMKEKGDIPEGYSVSREKKERFSLILESASTNQTSMYLCSGGGNQPQHFGDGTRLSIL.

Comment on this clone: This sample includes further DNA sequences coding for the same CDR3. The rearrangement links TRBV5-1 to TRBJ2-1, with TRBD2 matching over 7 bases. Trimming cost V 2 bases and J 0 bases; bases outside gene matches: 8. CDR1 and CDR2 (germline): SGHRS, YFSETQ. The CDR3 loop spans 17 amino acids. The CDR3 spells CASSFPGRGSSYNEQFF. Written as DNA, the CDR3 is TGCGCCAGCAGCTTCCCGGGTCGCGGGAGCTCCTACAATGAGCAGTTCTTC.

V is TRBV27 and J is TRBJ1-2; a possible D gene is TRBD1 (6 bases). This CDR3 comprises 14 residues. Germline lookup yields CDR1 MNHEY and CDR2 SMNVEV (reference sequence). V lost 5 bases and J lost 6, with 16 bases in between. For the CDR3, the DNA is TGTGCCAGCAGTCCTCCGGGGGCTTTCAATGGCTACACCTTC. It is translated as CASSPPGAFNGYTF.

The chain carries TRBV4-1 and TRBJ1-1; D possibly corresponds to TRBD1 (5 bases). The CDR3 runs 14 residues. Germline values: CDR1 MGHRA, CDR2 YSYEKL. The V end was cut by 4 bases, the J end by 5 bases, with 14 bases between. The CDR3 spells CASSLRTFSTEAFF. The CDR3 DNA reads TGCGCCAGCAGCCTAAGGACATTCTCAACTGAAGCTTTCTTT.

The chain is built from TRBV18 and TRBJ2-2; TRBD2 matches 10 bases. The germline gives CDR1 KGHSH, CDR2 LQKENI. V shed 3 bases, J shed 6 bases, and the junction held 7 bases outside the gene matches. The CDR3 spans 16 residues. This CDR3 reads CASSPAAGGPPGELFF. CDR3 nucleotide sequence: TGTGCCAGCTCACCCGCAGCGGGAGGGCCCCCCGGGGAGCTGTTTTTT. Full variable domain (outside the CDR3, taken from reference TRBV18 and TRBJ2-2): NAGVMQNPRHLVRRRGQEARLRCSPMKGHSHVYWYRQLPEEGLKFMVYLQKENIIDESGMPKERFSAEFPKEGPSILRIQQVVRGDSAAYFCASSPAAGGPPGELFFGEGSRLTVL.

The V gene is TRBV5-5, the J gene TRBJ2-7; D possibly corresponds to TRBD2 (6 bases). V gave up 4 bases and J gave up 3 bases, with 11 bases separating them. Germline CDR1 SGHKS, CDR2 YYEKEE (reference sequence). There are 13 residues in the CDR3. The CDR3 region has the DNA TGTGCCAGCAGCCTTCCTAGCGACTACGAGCAGTACTTC. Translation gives CASSLPSDYEQYF.

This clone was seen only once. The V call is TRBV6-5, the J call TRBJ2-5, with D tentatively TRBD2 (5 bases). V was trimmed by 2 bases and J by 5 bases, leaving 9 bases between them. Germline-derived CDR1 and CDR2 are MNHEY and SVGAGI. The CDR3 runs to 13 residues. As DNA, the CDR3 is TGTGCCAGCAGTTACACGGGATGGGAGACCCAGTACTTC. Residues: CASSYTGWETQYF.

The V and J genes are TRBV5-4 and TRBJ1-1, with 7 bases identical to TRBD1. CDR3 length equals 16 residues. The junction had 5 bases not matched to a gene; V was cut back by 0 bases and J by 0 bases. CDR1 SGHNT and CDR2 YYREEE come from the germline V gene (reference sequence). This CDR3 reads CASSLVGRGVNTEAFF. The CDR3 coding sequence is TGTGCCAGCAGCTTGGTAGGCAGGGGGGTGAACACTGAAGCTTTCTTT.

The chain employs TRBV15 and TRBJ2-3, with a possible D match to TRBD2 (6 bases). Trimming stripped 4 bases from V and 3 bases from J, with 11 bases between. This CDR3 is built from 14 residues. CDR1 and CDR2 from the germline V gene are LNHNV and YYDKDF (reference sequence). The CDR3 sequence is CATSTASATDTQYF. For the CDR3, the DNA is TGTGCCACCAGCACTGCTAGCGCTACAGATACGCAGTATTTT.

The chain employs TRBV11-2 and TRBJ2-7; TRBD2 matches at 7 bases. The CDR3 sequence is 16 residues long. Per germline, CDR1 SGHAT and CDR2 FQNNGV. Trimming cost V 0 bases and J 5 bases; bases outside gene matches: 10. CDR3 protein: CASSLDLSGARHEQYF. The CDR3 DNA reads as TGTGCCAGCAGCTTAGATCTAAGCGGGGCTCGGCACGAGCAGTACTTC.